The 21 T cell receptor beta chains given below trace back to one sample, sequenced in a study of blood T cells in healthy people across ages. Alongside a J-beta primer mix, a sample-barcoded 5' primer served in a second PCR lasting about 7 to 12 cycles. One entry per CDR3 protein results from TCRdb running MiXCR on the 5' RACE reads. Here the sample spans some 700,000 distinct CDR3 sequences, around a fifth being singletons. The sample taken for sequencing was blood. The receptors shown here come from a man in his 70s in good health.

A remark on this clonotype: At one end, the junction sequence differs from germline, possibly due to a read error. This chain's CDR3 is CASSEYVCSAQRF. The CDR3 DNA reads as TGTGCCAGCAGTGAATATGTGTGTTCGGCCCAGCGTTTT. This chain joins TRBV25-1 and TRBJ1-5; D not resolved. Germline CDR1 reads MGHDK; CDR2 reads SYGVNS. The CDR3 runs to 13 residues.

This clonotype was detected ten times or more. The J gene is TRBJ2-7, the V gene TRBV7-2, with TRBD1 matching over 7 bases. This CDR3 is 15 amino acids long. The germline V gene encodes CDR1 SGHTA and CDR2 FQGNSA. The trim removed 3 bases at V and 3 bases at J, leaving 8 bases unmatched. The CDR3 bases are TGTGCCAGCAGCTTTCCGACAGGGACCTACTACGAGCAGTACTTC. Amino acid sequence: CASSFPTGTYYEQYF.

This clonotype has only one observation. The J gene is TRBJ2-1, the V gene TRBV5-1; 11 positions agree with TRBD1. Per the germline V gene, CDR1 is SGHRS and CDR2 is YFSETQ. V shed 7 bases, J shed 8 bases, and the junction held 8 bases outside the gene matches. The CDR3 length is 14 residues. Here the CDR3 reads CASGGQGVMDEQFF. The CDR3 DNA sequence: TGCGCCAGCGGGGGACAGGGGGTCATGGATGAGCAGTTCTTC.

A few counts support this clonotype. The V call is TRBV18, the J call TRBJ2-6, with unresolved D. Trimming cost V 3 bases and J 4 bases, with 13 bases left between them. Germline V gene data show CDR1 as KGHSH and CDR2 as LQKENI. The CDR3 runs to 16 residues. The CDR3 DNA is TGTGCCAGCTCACCGGACGGTCTTACCGGGGCCAACGTCCTGACTTTC. Residues: CASSPDGLTGANVLTF.

This clonotype was observed a handful of times. The V call is TRBV20-1, the J call TRBJ2-3, with D unresolved. Germline values: CDR1 DFQATT, CDR2 SNEGSKA (reference sequence). V was clipped by 3 bases and J by 5 bases, with 6 bases between them. The CDR3 length is 11 residues. The DNA of the CDR3 is TGCAGTGCTAGCCCTCTAGATACGCAGTATTTT. Translation gives CSASPLDTQYF.

This clonotype was detected only a few times. This chain links TRBV6-5 with TRBJ1-2; D is possibly TRBD1 (5 bases). The germline V gene has CDR1 MNHEY and CDR2 SVGAGI. The CDR3 is 13 residues long. V was clipped by 7 bases and J by 4 bases, with 13 bases between them. In DNA form, the CDR3 reads TGTGCCAGCACCTGGGGGGGGTTCTATGGCTACACCTTC. It translates to CASTWGGFYGYTF.

This clonotype came up a few times. This chain's CDR3 is CASSLSTLNYGYTF. For the CDR3, the DNA is TGTGCCAGCAGCTTAAGCACGCTTAACTATGGCTACACCTTC. The chain recombines TRBV7-2 with TRBJ1-2; D is ambiguous. CDR1 is SGHTA and CDR2 is FQGNSA in the germline V gene. The V and J ends lost 2 bases and 1 base respectively, with 8 bases between them. This CDR3 comprises 14 residues.

This clonotype was detected many times. CDR3 DNA sequence: TGCAGTGCTAGAGATCTCCGGACAGGGCGGTTCGAGCAGTTCTTC. This gives the protein CSARDLRTGRFEQFF. The rearrangement links TRBV20-1 to TRBJ2-1; 8 bases are shared with TRBD1. The V segment lost 0 bases and the J segment 10 bases; nucleotides outside the gene matches: 11. This CDR3 region has 15 residues. CDR1 and CDR2 (germline): DFQATT, SNEGSKA (reference sequence).

V is TRBV11-3 and J is TRBJ1-2; 7 bases match TRBD1. Unmatched junction bases numbered 12, after V lost 4 bases and J lost 4 bases. The V gene's germline CDR1 is SGHNT and CDR2 YENEEA. The CDR3 sequence is 16 residues long. The CDR3 reads CASSSRPRTGSYGYTF. The CDR3 coding sequence is TGTGCCAGCAGCTCAAGGCCCCGGACAGGTTCCTATGGCTACACCTTC.

In the case of this clonotype: One junction end does not reproduce the germline sequence, and a read error may be involved. The chain carries TRBV7-8 and TRBJ1-2; perhaps TRBD1 as D (5 bases). Germline V gene sequence: CDR1 SGHVS, CDR2 FQNEAQ. The CDR3 extends over 15 amino acids. The chain's CDR3 is CACSFAGGGNYGYTF. In DNA, the CDR3 is TGTGCCTGCAGTTTCGCAGGTGGGGGGAACTATGGCTACACCTTC.

This clonotype was counted between two and nine times. The CDR3 sequence is CASSSDRRILERGQPQHF. CDR3 nucleotide sequence: TGTGCCAGCAGTTCGGACAGGCGTATTCTGGAGAGAGGTCAGCCCCAGCATTTT. The chain is built from TRBV6-6 and TRBJ1-5; 7 nucleotides match TRBD1. Germline V lookup: CDR1 MNHNY, CDR2 SVGAGI (reference sequence). Unmatched junction bases numbered 18, after V lost 4 bases and J lost 6 bases. The CDR3 is 18 amino acids.

The V call is TRBV12-3 or TRBV12-4, the J call TRBJ1-6; a possible D gene is TRBD1 (6 bases). The V end lost 6 bases, the J end lost 0 bases, and 6 bases lay between the germline ends. The CDR3 covers 14 residues. CDR3 protein: CASRTGSYNSPLHF. CDR3 coding DNA: TGTGCCAGCAGGACAGGCTCCTATAATTCACCCCTCCACTTT.

This clonotype turned up a few times. Here the CDR3 DNA reads TGTGCCAGCAGCTTATATCTGGGACAGGGAATGATGGAAACCTACGAGCAGTACTTC. This sequence encodes CASSLYLGQGMMETYEQYF. The chain uses TRBV5-6 and TRBJ2-7; 9 bases fit TRBD1. Looked up from germline, CDR1 is SGHDT and CDR2 is YYEEEE. V lost 2 bases to trimming and J lost 2 bases; unmatched junction nucleotides: 17. The CDR3 is 19 residues long.

To note about this clonotype: Sequence at one end of the junction differs from germline and may be a read error. The chain has TRBV5-1 and TRBJ1-1; D call uncertain. The germline V gene encodes CDR1 SGHRS and CDR2 YFSETQ. The CDR3 sequence is 15 residues long. The CDR3: CASSLADNFRDEALF. Written as DNA, the CDR3 is TGCGCCAGCAGCTTGGCCGACAATTTTAGGGATGAAGCTCTCTTT.

The table lists this clonotype with a few counts. It may be a read error: a sequence one base away is much more abundant. The V and J genes are TRBV18 and TRBJ1-6, with D tentatively TRBD1 (5 bases). Germline V gives CDR1 KGHSH, CDR2 LQKENI. This CDR3 has 15 residues. The CDR3 here is CVSRELTSQNSPLHF. In DNA form, the CDR3 reads TGTGTCAGCAGGGAGTTAACTTCCCAAAATTCACCCCTCCACTTT.

The chain carries TRBV10-3 and TRBJ2-4; 7 bases are shared with TRBD1. Germline loops: CDR1 ENHRY, CDR2 SYGVKD. Germline trimming cut 6 bases from V and 7 bases from J; bases unmatched to any gene: 6. The CDR3 spans 13 residues. The CDR3 protein is CAIRVTGSNIQYF. The CDR3 region has the DNA TGTGCCATCAGGGTGACAGGGTCGAACATTCAGTACTTC.

This clonotype appeared many times. The chain couples TRBV18 to TRBJ2-3, with no clear D. This CDR3 comprises 11 residues. V shed 5 bases and J shed 2 bases, with 2 bases lying between them. In germline, CDR1 is KGHSH, CDR2 LQKENI. The CDR3 here is CASSATDTQYF. CDR3 bases: TGTGCCAGCTCAGCCACAGATACGCAGTATTTT.

The chain carries TRBV10-3 and TRBJ1-2; D remains unclear. Germline V CDR1 and CDR2: ENHRY, SYGVKD. The CDR3 sequence is 14 residues long. Trimming left V 4 bases short and J 0 bases short, with 9 bases between. The CDR3 reads CAISVDGSNYGYTF. CDR3 nucleotide sequence: TGTGCCATCAGTGTCGACGGCTCTAACTATGGCTACACCTTC.

This clonotype was counted a few times. The J gene is TRBJ2-3, the V gene TRBV7-9; 7 bases fit TRBD1. This CDR3 is built from 14 residues. Looked up from germline, CDR1 is SEHNR and CDR2 is FQNEAQ (reference sequence). After removal of 5 bases from V and 4 bases from J, the junction contained 6 bases not matched to a gene. The DNA for the CDR3 is TGTGCCAGCAGCAGTACAGGGGCCCCAGATACGCAGTATTTT. Encoded protein: CASSSTGAPDTQYF. The full variable domain, in which reference TRBV7-9 and TRBJ2-3 provide the parts outside the CDR3, is DTGVSQNPRHKITKRGQNVTFRCDPISEHNRLYWYRQTLGQGPEFLTYFQNEAQLEKSRLLSDRFSAERPKGSFSTLEIQRTEQGDSAMYLCASSSTGAPDTQYFGPGTRLTVL.

The rearrangement links TRBV20-1 to TRBJ2-1, with 10 nucleotides matching TRBD2. Germline trimming cut 0 bases from V and 4 bases from J; bases unmatched to any gene: 9. Per the germline V gene, CDR1 is DFQATT and CDR2 is SNEGSKA (reference sequence). CDR3 length: 17 residues. CDR3: CSARDLLAGVSYNEQFF. The CDR3 coding sequence is TGCAGTGCTAGAGATCTTCTAGCGGGAGTTTCTTACAATGAGCAGTTCTTC.

V is TRBV20-1 and J is TRBJ2-3, with 7 bases matching TRBD2. CDR3 length: 16 residues. V shed 1 base, J shed 4 bases, and the junction held 11 bases outside the gene matches. The germline V gene has CDR1 DFQATT and CDR2 SNEGSKA (reference sequence). This CDR3 is CSARVSSGVYSDTQYF. The CDR3 DNA is TGCAGTGCTAGAGTATCGAGCGGGGTCTATTCAGATACGCAGTATTTT.